This is a list of T cell receptor beta chains from one sample in a study of OX40 agonist ivuxolimab in advanced cancers. Sequencing used immunoSEQ multiplex PCR; TCRdb keeps in-frame clones, though not all of them. The sample includes approximately 66,000 clones, 80% to 90% seen only once; the top ten take about 6%. Source: CD4+ or CD8+ T cells sorted from blood, taken in a trial of the OX40 agonist ivuxolimab. These TCRs come from an adult with an advanced solid tumor such as melanoma, head and neck, liver or kidney cancer. The CDR3 runs from the conserved cysteine through the conserved F or W. D genes are given only for firm matches. Only some rows state a clone size, as once, few, many or a class for expanded clones.

>TRBJ1-4|TRBV11-2|-|-
CASSLVGGTEKLFF
TGTGCCAGCAGCTTAGTGGGAGGGACTGAAAAACTGTTTTTT
>TRBJ1-5|TRBV25-1|-|-
CASSDADSPYSNQPQHF
TGTGCCAGCAGTGATGCCGACAGCCCTTATAGCAATCAGCCCCAGCATTTT
>TRBJ2-1|TRBV29-1|-|-
CSVDDVPYNEQFF
TGCAGCGTTGACGACGTCCCTTACAATGAGCAGTTCTTC
>TRBJ2-3|TRBV29-1|TRBD1|-
CSVSDRVEYLDTQYF
TGCAGCGTTTCGGACAGGGTCGAGTACTTGGATACGCAGTATTTT
>TRBJ2-3|TRBV6-5|TRBD1|-
CASSYSTGADTQYF
TGTGCCAGCAGTTACTCGACAGGGGCAGATACGCAGTATTTT
>TRBJ2-3|TRBV27|TRBD2|-
CASSSLLAGSTDTQYF
TGTGCCAGCAGTTCCCTACTAGCGGGGAGCACAGATACGCAGTATTTT
>TRBJ1-6|TRBV6-1|-|-
CASSGGLFDVYSYNSPLHF
TGTGCCAGCAGTGGCGGGCTCTTCGACGTCTACTCCTATAATTCACCCCTCCACTTT
>TRBJ1-5|TRBV19|-|-
CASSVTGAYSNQPQHF
TGTGCCAGTAGTGTGACGGGGGCATATAGCAATCAGCCCCAGCATTTT
>TRBJ2-7|TRBV28|-|-
CASSSLPTILKRRSHEQYF
TGTGCCAGCAGTTCCCTTCCGACTATCCTGAAGAGACGATCCCACGAGCAGTACTTC
>TRBJ2-7|TRBV4-2|-|-
CASSQDKGAYEQYF
TGTGCCAGCAGCCAAGACAAAGGAGCTTACGAGCAGTACTTC
>TRBJ2-7|TRBV5-1|TRBD1|once
CASSSRDSSYEQYF
TGCGCCAGCAGCTCCCGGGACAGCTCCTACGAGCAGTACTTC
>TRBJ2-7|TRBV27|TRBD2|-
CASSPGRGASYEQYF
TGTGCCAGCAGCCCCGGGCGGGGGGCCTCCTACGAGCAGTACTTC
>TRBJ2-3|TRBV5-1|-|-
CASSLDSPLTDTQYF
TGCGCCAGCAGCTTGGACAGTCCCCTCACAGATACGCAGTATTTT
>TRBJ2-7|TRBV2|-|-
CASIQGSGYEQYF
TGTGCCAGCATCCAGGGTTCGGGGTACGAGCAGTACTTC
>TRBJ2-2|TRBV4-3|-|-
CASSQGEGMKAGELFF
TGCGCCAGCAGCCAAGGAGAGGGCATGAAGGCCGGGGAGCTGTTTTTT
>TRBJ1-2|TRBV6-5|TRBD1|-
CASSWDRGGGGYTF
TGTGCCAGCAGTTGGGACAGGGGCGGTGGTGGCTACACCTTC
>TRBJ2-1|TRBV19|-|-
CASSMDHNEQFF
TGTGCCAGTAGTATGGACCACAATGAGCAGTTCTTC
>TRBJ2-1|TRBV19|TRBD2|-
CASSIAGLAANEQFF
TGTGCCAGTAGTATCGCGGGACTAGCGGCCAATGAGCAGTTCTTC
>TRBJ1-6|TRBV5-4|TRBD1|few
CASSLVGTGGAEEFSPLHF
TGTGCCAGCAGCTTGGTCGGGACAGGGGGCGCAGAAGAATTTTCACCCCTCCACTTT
>TRBJ2-7|TRBV28|TRBD1|-
CATHPWTGVSYEQYF
TGTGCCACCCACCCTTGGACAGGGGTCTCCTACGAGCAGTACTTC
>TRBJ1-2|TRBV19|-|-
CASSPGLQPGTF
TGTGCCAGTAGTCCCGGCCTTCAGCCGGGGACCTTC
>TRBJ2-2|TRBV5-6|-|-
CASSESPGELFF
TGTGCCAGCAGTGAGAGTCCCGGGGAGCTGTTTTTT
>TRBJ2-2|TRBV7-6|-|once
CASSLGTPITGELFF
TGTGCCAGCAGCTTGGGGACTCCTATCACCGGGGAGCTGTTTTTT
>TRBJ1-4|TRBV7-6|-|-
CASSLVQGLGEKLFF
TGTGCCAGCAGCTTAGTTCAGGGATTAGGTGAAAAACTGTTTTTT
>TRBJ1-2|TRBV7-2|-|-
CASSLDGGGSRF
TGTGCCAGCAGCTTAGACGGCGGGGGGTCTAGATTC
>TRBJ2-6|TRBV4-3|-|-
CASSQANTGANVLTF
TGCGCCAGCAGCCAAGCAAATACTGGGGCCAACGTCCTGACTTTC
>TRBJ1-5|TRBV28|-|-
CASSPRGSNQPQHF
TGTGCCAGCAGTCCCCGGGGTAGCAATCAGCCCCAGCATTTT
>TRBJ2-6|TRBV27|-|-
CASSSRPSDSGANVLTF
TGTGCCAGCAGTTCACGACCGAGTGACTCTGGGGCCAACGTCCTGACTTTC
>TRBJ2-1|TRBV7-9|-|-
CASSFQGQGEQFF
TGTGCCAGCAGCTTCCAGGGGCAGGGTGAGCAGTTCTTC
>TRBJ2-7|TRBV7-9|-|-
CASSFGREQYF
TGTGCCAGCAGCTTCGGGCGCGAGCAGTACTTC
>TRBJ2-7|TRBV5-4|-|-
CASSLEGLASYEQYF
TGTGCCAGCAGCTTGGAGGGATTGGCCTCCTACGAGCAGTACTTC
>TRBJ1-1|TRBV11-2|-|-
CASSGWGDEAFF
TGTGCCAGCAGCGGTTGGGGGGATGAAGCTTTCTTT
>TRBJ2-1|TRBV11-2|TRBD1|-
CASSPLTRGPYNEQFF
TGTGCCAGCAGCCCCCTCACTAGGGGGCCCTACAATGAGCAGTTCTTC